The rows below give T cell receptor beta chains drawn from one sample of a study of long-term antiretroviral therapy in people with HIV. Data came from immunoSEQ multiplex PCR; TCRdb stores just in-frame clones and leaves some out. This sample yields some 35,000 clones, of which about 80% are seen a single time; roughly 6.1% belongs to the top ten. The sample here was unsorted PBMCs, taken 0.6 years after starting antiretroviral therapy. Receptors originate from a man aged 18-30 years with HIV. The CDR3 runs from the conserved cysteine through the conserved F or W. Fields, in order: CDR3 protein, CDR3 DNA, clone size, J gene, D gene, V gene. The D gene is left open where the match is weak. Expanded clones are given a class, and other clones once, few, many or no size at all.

CDR3aa: CASSLELAGSYEQYF
CDR3nt: TGTGCCAGCAGCTTAGAACTAGCGGGAAGCTACGAGCAGTACTTC
abundance: -
j_gene: TRBJ2-7
d_gene: TRBD2
v_gene: TRBV11-2

CDR3aa: CAESHVAEGDSYEQYF
CDR3nt: TGTGCCGAGTCCCACGTTGCGGAGGGGGACTCCTACGAGCAGTACTTC
abundance: -
j_gene: TRBJ2-7
d_gene: -
v_gene: TRBV27

CDR3aa: CASSQPYEQYF
CDR3nt: TGTGCCAGCAGCCAACCTTACGAGCAGTACTTC
abundance: -
j_gene: TRBJ2-7
d_gene: -
v_gene: TRBV27

CDR3aa: CASSSDPRGYTF
CDR3nt: TGTGCCAGCAGCTCGGATCCTCGGGGCTACACCTTC
abundance: -
j_gene: TRBJ1-2
d_gene: -
v_gene: TRBV28

CDR3aa: CASSEYWGDQPQHF
CDR3nt: TGTGCCAGCAGTGAATATTGGGGGGATCAGCCCCAGCATTTT
abundance: -
j_gene: TRBJ1-5
d_gene: -
v_gene: TRBV25-1

CDR3aa: CASSPGQGAISYEQYF
CDR3nt: TGCGCCAGCAGTCCGGGACAGGGGGCGATTAGTTACGAGCAGTACTTC
abundance: -
j_gene: TRBJ2-7
d_gene: TRBD1
v_gene: TRBV5-1

CDR3aa: CASSEVGTSGNEQYF
CDR3nt: TGTGCCAGCAGTGAAGTGGGGACTAGTGGCAACGAGCAGTACTTC
abundance: -
j_gene: TRBJ2-7
d_gene: TRBD2
v_gene: TRBV2

CDR3aa: CASSPERYEGETQYF
CDR3nt: TGTGCCAGCAGCCCAGAGCGGTACGAAGGGGAGACCCAGTACTTC
abundance: -
j_gene: TRBJ2-5
d_gene: -
v_gene: TRBV5-6

CDR3aa: CASSGRTGNAFF
CDR3nt: TGTGCCAGCTCAGGAAGGACAGGGAACGCTTTCTTT
abundance: -
j_gene: TRBJ1-1
d_gene: TRBD1
v_gene: TRBV18

CDR3aa: CASSYGDEAYEQYF
CDR3nt: TGTGCCAGCAGTTACGGTGATGAGGCCTACGAGCAGTACTTC
abundance: -
j_gene: TRBJ2-7
d_gene: -
v_gene: TRBV6-6

CDR3aa: CASSFPSYRTGKVGDEQYF
CDR3nt: TGTGCCAGCAGCTTCCCCTCCTACCGGACAGGGAAAGTCGGAGACGAGCAGTACTTC
abundance: -
j_gene: TRBJ2-7
d_gene: TRBD1
v_gene: TRBV7-9

CDR3aa: CAVGGPAPSGEQFF
CDR3nt: TGTGCCGTAGGTGGACCAGCCCCTTCTGGCGAGCAGTTCTTC
abundance: once
j_gene: TRBJ2-1
d_gene: -
v_gene: TRBV25-1

CDR3aa: CASSARLAGVSSEQYF
CDR3nt: TGCGCCAGCAGCGCCCGACTAGCGGGAGTTTCCTCCGAGCAGTACTTC
abundance: -
j_gene: TRBJ2-7
d_gene: TRBD2
v_gene: TRBV10-2

CDR3aa: CSVDPGTGGLKQYF
CDR3nt: TGCAGCGTCGATCCTGGGACAGGGGGTCTGAAGCAGTACTTC
abundance: -
j_gene: TRBJ2-7
d_gene: TRBD1
v_gene: TRBV29-1

CDR3aa: CASDKMGDQPQHF
CDR3nt: TGTGCCAGCGACAAGATGGGGGATCAGCCCCAGCATTTT
abundance: once
j_gene: TRBJ1-5
d_gene: -
v_gene: TRBV28

CDR3aa: CASSIIRNEKLFF
CDR3nt: TGTGCCAGTAGTATAATCCGAAATGAAAAACTGTTTTTT
abundance: -
j_gene: TRBJ1-4
d_gene: -
v_gene: TRBV19

CDR3aa: CASSLGGTGGHEQYF
CDR3nt: TGTGCCAGCAGCTTGGGGGGGACAGGGGGTCACGAGCAGTACTTC
abundance: -
j_gene: TRBJ2-7
d_gene: TRBD1
v_gene: TRBV7-9

CDR3aa: CASIPDLNTEAFF
CDR3nt: TGTGCCAGCATCCCGGACTTGAACACTGAAGCTTTCTTT
abundance: -
j_gene: TRBJ1-1
d_gene: -
v_gene: TRBV7-9